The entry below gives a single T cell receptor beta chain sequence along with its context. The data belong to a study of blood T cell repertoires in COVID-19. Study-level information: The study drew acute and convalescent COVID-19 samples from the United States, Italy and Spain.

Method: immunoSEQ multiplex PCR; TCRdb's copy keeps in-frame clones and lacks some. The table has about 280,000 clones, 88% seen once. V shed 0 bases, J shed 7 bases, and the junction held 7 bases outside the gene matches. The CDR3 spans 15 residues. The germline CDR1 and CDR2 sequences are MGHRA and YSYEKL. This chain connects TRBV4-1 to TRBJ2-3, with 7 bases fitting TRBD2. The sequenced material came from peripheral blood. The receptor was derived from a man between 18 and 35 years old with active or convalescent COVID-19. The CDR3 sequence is CASSQERTGGNTQYF. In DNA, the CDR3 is TGCGCCAGCAGCCAAGAAAGGACGGGGGGAAATACGCAGTATTTT.